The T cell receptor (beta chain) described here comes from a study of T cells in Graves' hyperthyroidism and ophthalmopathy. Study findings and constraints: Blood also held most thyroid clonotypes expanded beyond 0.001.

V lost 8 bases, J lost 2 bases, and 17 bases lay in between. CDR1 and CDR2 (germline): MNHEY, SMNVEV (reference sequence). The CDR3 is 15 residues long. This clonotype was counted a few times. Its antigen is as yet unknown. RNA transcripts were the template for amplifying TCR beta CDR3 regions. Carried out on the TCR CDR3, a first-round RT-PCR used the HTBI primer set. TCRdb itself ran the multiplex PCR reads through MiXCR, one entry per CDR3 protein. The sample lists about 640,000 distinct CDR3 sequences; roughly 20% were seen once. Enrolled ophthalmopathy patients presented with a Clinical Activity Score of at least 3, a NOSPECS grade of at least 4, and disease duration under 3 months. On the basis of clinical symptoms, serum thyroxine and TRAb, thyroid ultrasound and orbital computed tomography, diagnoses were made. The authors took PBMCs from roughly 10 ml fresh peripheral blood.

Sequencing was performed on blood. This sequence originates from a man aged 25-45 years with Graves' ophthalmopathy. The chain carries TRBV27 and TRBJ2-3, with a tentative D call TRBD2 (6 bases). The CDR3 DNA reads TGTGCCAGCGCCTTAGGGAGGCCAGACACAGATACGCAGTATTTT. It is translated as CASALGRPDTDTQYF.